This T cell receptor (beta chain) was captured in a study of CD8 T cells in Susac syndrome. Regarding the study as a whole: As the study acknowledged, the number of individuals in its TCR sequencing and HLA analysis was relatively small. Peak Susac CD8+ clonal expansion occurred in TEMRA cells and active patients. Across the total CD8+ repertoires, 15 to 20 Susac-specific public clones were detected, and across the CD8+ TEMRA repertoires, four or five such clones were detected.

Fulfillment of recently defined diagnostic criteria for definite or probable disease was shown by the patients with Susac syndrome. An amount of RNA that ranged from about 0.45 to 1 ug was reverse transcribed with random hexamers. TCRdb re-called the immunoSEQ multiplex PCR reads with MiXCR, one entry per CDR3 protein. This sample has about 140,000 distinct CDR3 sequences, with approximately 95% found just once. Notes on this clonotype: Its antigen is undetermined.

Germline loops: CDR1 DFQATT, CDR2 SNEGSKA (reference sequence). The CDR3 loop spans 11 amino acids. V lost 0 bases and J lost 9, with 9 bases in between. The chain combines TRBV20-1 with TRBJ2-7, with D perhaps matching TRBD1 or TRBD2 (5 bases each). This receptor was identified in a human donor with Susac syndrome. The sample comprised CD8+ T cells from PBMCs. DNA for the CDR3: TGCAGTGCTAGAGATGGGGGAAGGCAGTACTTC. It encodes CSARDGGRQYF.